What follows are 26 T cell receptor beta chains derived from one specimen sequenced in a study of shared T cell receptors in the human thymus. TCRdb's table, derived via immunoSEQ multiplex PCR, lists solely in-frame clones and lacks some. The profile shows some 400,000 clones, 85% to 95% of them singletons. Sequences were obtained from thymocytes. These receptors were taken from a human donor.

The V gene is TRBV7-8, the J gene TRBJ2-3; D perhaps matches TRBD2 (6 bases). The CDR3 extends over 16 amino acids. V was clipped by 1 base and J by 2 bases, with 13 bases between them. Germline assignment: CDR1 SGHVS and CDR2 FQNEAQ. In nucleotides, the CDR3 is TGTGCCAGCAGCTTAGTGGGCGGGGTCTCCACAGATACGCAGTATTTT. Translated: CASSLVGGVSTDTQYF.

The V and J genes are TRBV6-5 and TRBJ2-7, with 10 nucleotides matching TRBD2. Looked up from germline, CDR1 is MNHEY and CDR2 is SVGAGI. J lost 4 bases, V lost 6 bases, and 6 bases had no gene match. The length of the CDR3 is 14 residues. In nucleotides, the CDR3 is TGTGCCAGCAGCCGCACTAGCGGGGTTTACGAGCAGTACTTC. Protein: CASSRTSGVYEQYF.

The chain has TRBV7-9 and TRBJ1-2; 7 bases match TRBD1. This CDR3 comprises 14 residues. With 5 bases clipped from V and 2 bases from J, the junction kept 5 bases outside the gene matches. The germline V gene has CDR1 SEHNR and CDR2 FQNEAQ (reference sequence). The CDR3 DNA follows: TGTGCCAGCAGCCTATTGGGACAGAACTATGGCTACACCTTC. This encodes CASSLLGQNYGYTF.

The V and J genes are TRBV9 and TRBJ2-5; no reliable D call. The germline gives CDR1 SGDLS, CDR2 YYNGEE. This CDR3 has 14 residues. Trimming shortened V by 4 bases and J by 1 base, and 11 bases separated the two germline ends. CDR3 sequence: CASSPRASQETQYF. Here the CDR3 DNA reads TGTGCCAGCAGCCCCCGAGCCAGCCAAGAGACCCAGTACTTC.

The genes are TRBV9 and TRBJ2-1, with 8 bases matching TRBD1. CDR1 and CDR2 (germline): SGDLS, YYNGEE. Trimming removed 0 bases from V and 6 bases from J; junction bases left unmatched: 11. This CDR3 region has 17 residues. CDR3 in amino acids: CASSVGRQGTPCNEQFF. CDR3 coding DNA: TGTGCCAGCAGCGTAGGTCGACAGGGGACACCCTGCAATGAGCAGTTCTTC. The entire variable domain, with the rest obtained from reference TRBV9 and TRBJ2-1, is as follows: DSGVTQTPKHLITATGQRVTLRCSPRSGDLSVYWYQQSLDQGLQFLIQYYNGEERAKGNILERFSAQQFPDLHSELNLSSLELGDSALYFCASSVGRQGTPCNEQFFGPGTRLTVL.

J is TRBJ2-5 and V is TRBV28; 8 positions match TRBD2. The germline gives CDR1 MDHEN, CDR2 SYDVKM. V lost 8 bases, J lost 5 bases, and 10 bases stayed unmatched. This CDR3 comprises 14 residues. CDR3 region: CASLREGPGETQYF. As DNA, the CDR3 is TGTGCCAGCCTCCGGGAGGGCCCGGGGGAGACCCAGTACTTC.

This chain uses TRBV7-9 with TRBJ1-2, with D maybe TRBD1 (5 bases). Germline CDR1 is SEHNR and CDR2 is FQNEAQ (reference sequence). Trimming stripped 1 base from V and 6 bases from J, with 6 bases between. The CDR3 loop spans 12 amino acids. As DNA, the CDR3 is TGTGCCAGCAGCTTAGAAGGGGATGGCTACACCTTC. This translates into CASSLEGDGYTF. The whole variable domain, remainder taken from reference TRBV7-9 and TRBJ1-2, is DTGVSQNPRHKITKRGQNVTFRCDPISEHNRLYWYRQTLGQGPEFLTYFQNEAQLEKSRLLSDRFSAERPKGSFSTLEIQRTEQGDSAMYLCASSLEGDGYTFGSGTRLTVV.

This chain links TRBV7-9 with TRBJ2-6; maybe TRBD1 (6 bases). Germline values: CDR1 SEHNR, CDR2 FQNEAQ (reference sequence). This CDR3 spans 17 amino acids. Trimming cost V 4 bases and J 0 bases, with 13 bases left between them. The CDR3 region is CASSSPDSRSGANVLTF. The CDR3 nucleotides are TGTGCCAGCAGCTCCCCGGACAGCCGCTCTGGGGCCAACGTCCTGACTTTC.

V gene TRBV10-3 combines with J gene TRBJ2-4; 16 bases agree with TRBD2. The CDR3 has 20 amino acids. Looked up from germline, CDR1 is ENHRY and CDR2 is SYGVKD. V was pared by 6 bases and J by 2 bases, with 13 bases of the junction left unmatched. The CDR3 spells CAISRPGLAGGRETKNIQYF. Written as DNA, the CDR3 is TGTGCCATCAGCCGACCGGGACTAGCGGGAGGGCGTGAAACCAAAAACATTCAGTACTTC.

The chain combines TRBV28 with TRBJ1-3, with D possibly matching TRBD1 (6 bases). CDR3 size: 16 residues. Trimming stripped 3 bases from V and 2 bases from J, with 14 bases between. The V gene's germline CDR1 is MDHEN and CDR2 SYDVKM. The CDR3 region is CASSFGNREAGNTIYF. In DNA form, the CDR3 reads TGTGCCAGCAGTTTTGGGAACAGGGAGGCTGGAAACACCATATATTTT. The whole variable domain, remainder taken from reference TRBV28 and TRBJ1-3, is DVKVTQSSRYLVKRTGEKVFLECVQDMDHENMFWYRQDPGLGLRLIYFSYDVKMKEKGDIPEGYSVSREKKERFSLILESASTNQTSMYLCASSFGNREAGNTIYFGEGSWLTVV.

The gene calls are TRBV18 and TRBJ1-4, with 7 nucleotides matching TRBD1. Germline CDR1 is KGHSH and CDR2 is LQKENI. The ends lost 2 bases at V and 5 bases at J; junction bases unmatched: 11. This CDR3 has 17 residues. The CDR3 nucleotides read TGTGCCAGCTCACCAATAGCAGGGGGTCCCGCAAATGAAAAACTGTTTTTT. This sequence encodes CASSPIAGGPANEKLFF. Using reference TRBV18 and TRBJ1-4 for the parts outside the CDR3, the full variable domain is NAGVMQNPRHLVRRRGQEARLRCSPMKGHSHVYWYRQLPEEGLKFMVYLQKENIIDESGMPKERFSAEFPKEGPSILRIQQVVRGDSAAYFCASSPIAGGPANEKLFFGSGTQLSVL.

The chain carries TRBV30 and TRBJ1-4; D might be TRBD1 (6 bases). Looked up from germline, CDR1 is GTSNPN and CDR2 is SVGIG (reference sequence). V gave up 3 bases and J gave up 6 bases, with 20 bases separating them. The length of the CDR3 is 16 residues. For the CDR3, the DNA is TGTGCCTGGAGGAGATCCCAGGGGAAGAGGGATGAAAAACTGTTTTTT. It encodes CAWRRSQGKRDEKLFF.

The gene calls are TRBV6-1 and TRBJ2-7, with D possibly TRBD2 on 5 matching bases. V gave up 1 base and J gave up 4 bases, with 14 bases separating them. CDR1 is MNHNS, CDR2 SASEGT, per germline. CDR3 size: 15 residues. The CDR3 sequence is CASSEESGRIYEQYF. For the CDR3, the DNA is TGTGCCAGCAGTGAAGAGAGCGGCAGGATTTACGAGCAGTACTTC.

The table lists this clone with a count of one. The CDR3 here is CASSTDGDRSTDTQYF. CDR3 bases: TGTGCCAGCAGCACAGACGGGGACCGGAGCACAGATACGCAGTATTTT. J is TRBJ2-3 and V is TRBV14, with D perhaps TRBD1 or TRBD2 (5 bases each). CDR1 SGHDN and CDR2 FVKESK come from the germline V gene. The CDR3 contains 16 residues. V was cut by 5 bases and J by 0 bases, with 15 bases left in between.

The CDR3 DNA reads TGTGCCAGCAGTGAATGGTCGCTAGCGGGAGGACACACAGATACGCAGTATTTT. Protein sequence: CASSEWSLAGGHTDTQYF. The V and J genes are TRBV6-1 and TRBJ2-3; TRBD2 matches 11 bases. The V and J ends lost 2 bases and 2 bases, in that order; junction bases with no gene match: 9. CDR3 size: 18 residues. Germline CDR1 MNHNS, CDR2 SASEGT.

This chain connects TRBV19 to TRBJ1-5, with no clear D. Germline V gene lookup returns CDR1 LNHDA and CDR2 SQIVND (reference sequence). The CDR3 extends over 14 amino acids. V was pared by 1 base and J by 2 bases, with 6 bases between. This CDR3 is CASSIARGNQPQHF. The CDR3 DNA is TGTGCCAGTAGTATAGCGAGGGGCAATCAGCCCCAGCATTTT.

This chain connects TRBV14 to TRBJ2-7, with no clear D. Germline loops: CDR1 SGHDN, CDR2 FVKESK. The CDR3 sequence is 14 residues long. The V and J ends lost 2 bases and 3 bases respectively, with 11 bases between them. CDR3 nucleotides: TGTGCCAGCAGCCAACTCTACAGTCTCTACGAGCAGTACTTC. Protein sequence: CASSQLYSLYEQYF.

Remarks on this clone: The sample holds other DNA sequences that translate to the same CDR3. The chain joins TRBV5-6 to TRBJ1-1, with TRBD1 as a possible D gene (5 bases). V was shortened by 2 bases and J by 3 bases, with 5 bases between the two germline ends. This CDR3 is built from 12 residues. Germline values: CDR1 SGHDT, CDR2 YYEEEE. CDR3 DNA sequence: TGTGCCAGCAGCTTAGGGGACACTGAAGCTTTCTTT. The encoded protein is CASSLGDTEAFF. Full variable domain (missing parts from reference TRBV5-6 and TRBJ1-1): DAGVTQSPTHLIKTRGQQVTLRCSPKSGHDTVSWYQQALGQGPQFIFQYYEEEERQRGNFPDRFSGHQFPNYSSELNVNALLLGDSALYLCASSLGDTEAFFGQGTRLTVV.

This clone was counted a few times. The chain joins TRBV27 to TRBJ1-1, with 7 bases fitting TRBD1. V lost 5 bases and J lost 1; bases outside the gene matches: 10. CDR3 length: 16 amino acids. CDR1 MNHEY and CDR2 SMNVEV come from the germline V gene (reference sequence). The CDR3 nucleotides are TGTGCCAGCAGTCGGACAGGTCACGATCGGAACACTGAAGCTTTCTTT. Translating gives CASSRTGHDRNTEAFF.

The V gene is TRBV30, the J gene TRBJ2-6, with D unclear. Per germline, CDR1 GTSNPN and CDR2 SVGIG (reference sequence). The V and J ends lost 0 bases and 0 bases respectively, with 15 bases between them. This CDR3 region has 18 residues. Here the CDR3 DNA reads TGTGCCTGGAGTGTACCAACAAGAGGATCCTCTGGGGCCAACGTCCTGACTTTC. Encoded protein: CAWSVPTRGSSGANVLTF.

This chain links TRBV7-2 with TRBJ2-1; 9 bases align to TRBD2. Losses at the gene ends were 5 bases for V and 0 bases for J; bases not matched to a gene: 8. Germline CDR1 reads SGHTA; CDR2 reads FQGNSA. This CDR3 is 17 amino acids long. As DNA, the CDR3 is TGTGCCAGCAGCCCCTGGACTAGCGAGAGCTCCTACAATGAGCAGTTCTTC. Amino acids: CASSPWTSESSYNEQFF.

The rearrangement links TRBV7-2 to TRBJ2-3; no reliable D call. Germline CDR1 SGHTA, CDR2 FQGNSA. This CDR3 has 13 residues. Trimming took 3 bases from V and 1 from J, leaving 5 bases between them. The CDR3 spells CASSLGGTDTQYF. The CDR3 DNA reads TGTGCCAGCAGCTTGGGCGGCACAGATACGCAGTATTTT. The full variable domain, rest sourced from reference TRBV7-2 and TRBJ2-3, is GAGVSQSPSNKVTEKGKDVELRCDPISGHTALYWYRQSLGQGLEFLIYFQGNSAPDKSGLPSDRFSAERTGGSVSTLTIQRTQQEDSAVYLCASSLGGTDTQYFGPGTRLTVL.

The chain employs TRBV7-9 and TRBJ2-3; D may be TRBD2 (5 bases). Germline V gene sequence: CDR1 SEHNR, CDR2 FQNEAQ (reference sequence). The germline V and J ends were trimmed by 1 base and 1 base, with 12 bases remaining between them. This CDR3 contains 16 residues. In nucleotides, the CDR3 is TGTGCCAGCAGCTTAGGGGCGGGTCAAGGCACAGATACGCAGTATTTT. As protein: CASSLGAGQGTDTQYF.

The J gene is TRBJ2-5, the V gene TRBV18; 15 nucleotides agree with TRBD2. The J segment lost 5 bases and the V segment lost 6 bases, leaving 4 bases of the junction unmatched. The CDR3 loop spans 15 amino acids. Germline CDR1 is KGHSH and CDR2 is LQKENI. CDR3 DNA: TGTGCCAGCTCCCCGGGACTAGCGGGAGGTGAGACCCAGTACTTC. Translated, it gives CASSPGLAGGETQYF.

The chain is built from TRBV7-9 and TRBJ2-3; D may correspond to TRBD1 or TRBD2 (6 bases each). The CDR3 is made up of 18 amino acids. Germline values: CDR1 SEHNR, CDR2 FQNEAQ (reference sequence). V lost 2 bases to trimming and J lost 4 bases, with 22 bases between them. CDR3 in amino acids: CASSLTPGAQVEPDTQYF. The CDR3 region has the DNA TGTGCCAGCAGCTTAACTCCGGGGGCACAGGTCGAACCAGATACGCAGTATTTT.

CDR3 DNA: TGTGCCTGGAGTGTATGTCTTAAGGTCCCGACAGGGAACACTGAAGCTTTCTTT. Translated: CAWSVCLKVPTGNTEAFF. This rearrangement joins TRBV30 to TRBJ1-1; TRBD1 might be the D (6 bases). Germline-derived CDR1 and CDR2 are GTSNPN and SVGIG (reference sequence). V was cut by 0 bases and J by 1 base, with 21 bases left in between. The CDR3 consists of 18 residues. Combining the CDR3 with reference TRBV30 and TRBJ1-1 gives the whole variable domain SQTIHQWPATLVQPVGSPLSLECTVEGTSNPNLYWYRQAAGRGLQLLFYSVGIGQISSEVPQNLSASRPQDRQFILSSKKLLLSDSGFYLCAWSVCLKVPTGNTEAFFGQGTRLTVV.